This T cell receptor beta chain was captured in a study of post-analysis software for immune sequencing data. About the research overall: As for disease course, relapsing-remitting, secondary progressive and progressive-relapsing multiple sclerosis were all included. The study, taken as a whole, reports: Five or six TRBV segments, TRBV5-6, TRBV5-1 and TRBV20-1 among them, were found more frequent in patients than controls. Samples from one preparation batch, clustered by F measure, grouped strongly together. A significant reduction in normalized Chao1 diversity was observed in multiple sclerosis patients versus controls.

Germline V lookup: CDR1 DFQATT, CDR2 SNEGSKA (reference sequence). CDR3 size: 12 residues. Trimming took off 1 base at V and 3 bases at J, with 4 bases between the two ends. Note on this clonotype: No antigen is known for it.

The TCR beta cDNA libraries contained unique molecular identifiers. The yield from roughly 1 to 10 million T cells was some 500,000 cDNA molecules in total. In TCRdb, the PCR reads were re-called with MiXCR into one record per CDR3 protein. The sample yields about 570,000 distinct CDR3 sequences, around a third seen once. The chain has TRBV20-1 and TRBJ1-5; D ambiguous. The origin of this receptor is a girl younger than 18 with multiple sclerosis. Sequenced input: blood. The CDR3 nucleotides read TGCAGTGCTAGAGGGTACAATCAGCCCCAGCATTTT. Amino acids: CSARGYNQPQHF.